These T cell receptor beta chains were read from a single sample in a study of cytomegalovirus exposure and HLA in healthy donors. The data were produced by immunoSEQ multiplex PCR, yet TCRdb's version contains in-frame clones alone and is incomplete. The data hold 150,000 to 200,000 clones, with 77% observed a single time. Sequenced: PBMCs. All receptors derive from a young woman in good health and CMV-seronegative. The CDR3 runs from the conserved cysteine through the conserved F or W. D genes are given only for firm matches. Size tells how often a clone was seen (once, few, many) or the class of an expanded clone, and some rows leave it out.

size: NA
D: TRBD1
V: TRBV27
J: TRBJ1-2
CDR3: CASSLSAQGIGGYTF
DNA: TGTGCCAGCAGTTTATCGGCACAGGGGATTGGTGGCTACACCTTC

size: NA
D: NA
V: TRBV4-1
J: TRBJ1-1
CDR3: CASSYLRGTMNTEAFF
DNA: TGCGCCAGCAGCTATTTAAGGGGGACGATGAACACTGAAGCTTTCTTT

size: NA
D: NA
V: TRBV10-3
J: TRBJ1-5
CDR3: CAISEQGGFGNQPQHF
DNA: TGTGCCATCAGTGAACAGGGAGGGTTCGGCAATCAGCCCCAGCATTTT

size: NA
D: NA
V: TRBV29-1
J: TRBJ1-3
CDR3: CSVRGSGNTIYF
DNA: TGCAGCGTTAGGGGCTCTGGAAACACCATATATTTT

size: NA
D: NA
V: TRBV12-5
J: TRBJ1-1
CDR3: CASGLVRGPRMGNTEAFF
DNA: TGTGCTAGTGGTTTGGTAAGAGGGCCGAGAATGGGGAACACTGAAGCTTTCTTT

size: NA
D: TRBD1
V: TRBV7-2
J: TRBJ1-5
CDR3: CASSVETGGNQPQHF
DNA: TGTGCCAGCAGCGTAGAAACAGGGGGCAATCAGCCCCAGCATTTT

size: once
D: NA
V: TRBV27
J: TRBJ1-2
CDR3: CASSFSRDTFQRGYTF
DNA: TGTGCCAGCAGTTTTAGTAGGGACACCTTCCAGAGGGGCTACACCTTC

size: NA
D: NA
V: TRBV2
J: TRBJ1-2
CDR3: CASSEAGGPYGYTF
DNA: TGTGCCAGCAGTGAAGCAGGCGGGCCCTATGGCTACACCTTC

size: NA
D: NA
V: TRBV2
J: TRBJ2-2
CDR3: CASSLRGTGELFF
DNA: TGTGCCAGCAGCCTCCGGGGGACCGGGGAGCTGTTTTTT

size: NA
D: NA
V: TRBV28
J: TRBJ1-1
CDR3: CASSFRGGLTEAFF
DNA: TGTGCCAGCAGTTTCCGTGGGGGACTCACTGAAGCTTTCTTT

size: NA
D: TRBD1
V: TRBV27
J: TRBJ1-3
CDR3: CASSLFRGQGNTIYF
DNA: TGTGCCAGCAGTTTGTTTAGGGGGCAAGGAAACACCATATATTTT

size: NA
D: TRBD2
V: TRBV9
J: TRBJ2-2
CDR3: CASSDPPSGANTGELFF
DNA: TGTGCCAGCAGCGACCCTCCTAGCGGGGCCAACACCGGGGAGCTGTTTTTT

size: NA
D: NA
V: TRBV6-1
J: TRBJ2-4
CDR3: CASNEFLAKNIQYF
DNA: TGTGCCAGCAACGAGTTTCTAGCCAAAAACATTCAGTACTTC

size: NA
D: TRBD2
V: TRBV27
J: TRBJ2-7
CDR3: CASTLLASGSYEQYF
DNA: TGTGCCAGCACCCTCTTGGCTAGCGGGAGCTACGAGCAGTACTTC

size: NA
D: TRBD1
V: TRBV28
J: TRBJ2-2
CDR3: CASSLLGQGTGELFF
DNA: TGTGCCAGCAGTTTATTGGGACAGGGCACCGGGGAGCTGTTTTTT